This T cell receptor beta chain was profiled in a study of beta chain features in type 1 diabetes. Whole-study context: Summed over all samples, the examined sorted cells came to 85 million to 140 million. Study outcomes and limitations: Among all four CD4+ subsets, Type 1 diabetes patients had TCRB CDR3s that were moderately but significantly shorter. Cells carrying high TCR expression could end up over-represented when cDNA is sequenced.

This clone turned up a few times. Antigen specificity is unknown. With V trimmed by 6 bases and J by 5 bases, 15 bases remained unmatched. The germline CDR1 and CDR2 sequences are KGHSH and LQKENI. The length of the CDR3 is 16 residues. Isolated RNA was reverse transcribed in full, so expressed TCRB transcripts were sequenced. The data were produced by immunoSEQ multiplex PCR, yet TCRdb's version contains in-frame clones alone and is incomplete. Counted here are about 60,000 clones, roughly three fifths occurring once; the ten biggest clones make up over 2%. The source material was Tregs from blood. This sequence was found in a woman aged 18-29 years in good health. This chain links TRBV18 with TRBJ1-2; 7 positions match TRBD1. The CDR3 nucleotides read TGTGCCAGCTCTCTAGGGACAGCTACCGCGGGGTATGGCTACACCTTC. Amino acids: CASSLGTATAGYGYTF.